What follows are 21 T cell receptor beta chains derived from one specimen sequenced in a study of CD8 T cells in ankylosing spondylitis. Each CDR3 protein is one row after TCRdb ran MiXCR on the 5' RACE reads. Of 150,000 to 200,000 distinct CDR3 sequences listed, 30% to 35% are singletons. Material: synovial fluid, either unsorted or a sorted T cell fraction (not recorded which). These receptors were collected from a male donor with ankylosing spondylitis.

V usage is TRBV25-1 and J usage is TRBJ2-1, with TRBD2 as a possible D gene (5 bases). From germline, CDR1 is MGHDK and CDR2 SYGVNS. Between the trimmed V and J ends, which lost 4 bases and 4 bases, there was a span of 14 bases. This CDR3 comprises 15 residues. The CDR3 protein is CASSAAGKVYNEQFF. In nucleotides, the CDR3 is TGTGCCAGCAGTGCTGCCGGGAAAGTGTACAATGAGCAGTTCTTC.

This chain joins TRBV27 and TRBJ2-5, with D possibly being TRBD1 (6 bases). V was trimmed by 5 bases and J by 5 bases, leaving 21 bases between them. This CDR3 region has 16 residues. Germline V CDR1 and CDR2: MNHEY, SMNVEV (reference sequence). The CDR3 coding sequence is TGTGCCAGCAGTCCGAACAGGGTTGCGATTCGGGAGACCCAGTACTTC. Protein product: CASSPNRVAIRETQYF.

The count of this clonotype is one. The CDR3 region has the DNA TGTGCCAGCAGTTTCGCGGGAATACGGGTATCGGGTAGGGACACTGAAGCTTTCTTT. Translation: CASSFAGIRVSGRDTEAFF. The J gene is TRBJ1-1, the V gene TRBV28; D is unclear. V lost 3 bases to trimming and J lost 3 bases, with 26 bases between them. Germline V gene sequence: CDR1 MDHEN, CDR2 SYDVKM. This CDR3 contains 19 residues.

This chain joins TRBV7-2 and TRBJ2-1; 9 bases are a match to TRBD1. This CDR3 has 15 amino acids. V lost 5 bases and J lost 4; bases outside the gene matches: 6. CDR1 is SGHTA, CDR2 FQGNSA, per germline. The CDR3 nucleotides are TGTGCCAGCAGCATTGACAGGGGGACTTACAATGAGCAGTTCTTC. This gives the protein CASSIDRGTYNEQFF.

On this clonotype: A much larger clone lies one base from this, so it may be a read error. The J gene is TRBJ1-2, the V gene TRBV3-1, with 7 bases lining up with TRBD1. The V gene's germline CDR1 is LGHDT and CDR2 YNNKEL (reference sequence). The CDR3 has 14 residues. The CDR3 loop is CASSPMDRIYGHTF. The CDR3 DNA reads as TGTGCCAGCAGCCCGATGGACAGGATCTATGGCCACACCTTC.

The rearrangement links TRBV29-1 to TRBJ1-4; D ambiguous. The CDR3 runs to 14 residues. Trimming took off 6 bases at V and 0 bases at J, with 11 bases between the two ends. Germline V gives CDR1 SQVTM, CDR2 ANQGSEA. The CDR3 nucleotides read TGCAGCGTCCTTGGATCCACAACTAATGAAAAACTGTTTTTT. It encodes CSVLGSTTNEKLFF.

The CDR3 region has the DNA TGTGCCAGCAGCTTTTGGGGAACTGAAGCTTTCTTT. Protein sequence: CASSFWGTEAFF. This chain joins TRBV5-5 and TRBJ1-1; no clear D gene. The germline gives CDR1 SGHKS, CDR2 YYEKEE (reference sequence). The V end lost 2 bases, the J end lost 5 bases, and 7 bases lay between the germline ends. The CDR3 is made up of 12 amino acids.

This clonotype has only a few counts. The chain is built from TRBV20-1 and TRBJ1-6, with D possibly TRBD1 on 6 matching bases. The germline gives CDR1 DFQATT, CDR2 SNEGSKA (reference sequence). Trimming shortened V by 0 bases and J by 8 bases, and 20 bases separated the two germline ends. This CDR3 comprises 17 residues. The CDR3 region has the DNA TGCAGTGCTAGAGATGGGGGGGGCGCGAACCCCCATTCACCCCTCCACTTT. This codes for CSARDGGGANPHSPLHF.

This clonotype has a handful of counts. The genes are TRBV27 and TRBJ1-6; D is ambiguous. CDR1 and CDR2 (germline): MNHEY, SMNVEV (reference sequence). The V and J ends lost 3 bases and 10 bases respectively, with 10 bases between them. This CDR3 has 13 residues. The CDR3 spells CASSLAFGSPLHF. CDR3 sequence (DNA): TGTGCCAGCAGTTTGGCTTTTGGCTCACCCCTCCACTTT.

The gene calls are TRBV2 and TRBJ2-3; D perhaps matches TRBD2 (6 bases). The CDR3 runs to 15 residues. V dropped 6 bases and J dropped 1 base, with 14 bases sitting between them. Germline V gene sequence: CDR1 SNHLY, CDR2 FYNNEI. The CDR3 coding sequence is TGTGCCAGCAGCCGCGGAGGGCAGGGCACAGATACGCAGTATTTT. Translated: CASSRGGQGTDTQYF.

The V gene is TRBV12-3 or TRBV12-4, the J gene TRBJ2-1; D is perhaps TRBD1 (5 bases). There are 13 residues in the CDR3. Trimming cost V 4 bases and J 3 bases, with 7 bases left between them. CDR3 nucleotide sequence: TGTGCCAGCAGTTCGGACATCTACAATGAGCAGTTCTTC. It specifies CASSSDIYNEQFF.

This clonotype was observed a few times. The chain couples TRBV6-1 to TRBJ2-1; 13 bases map to TRBD2. Germline CDR1 is MNHNS and CDR2 is SASEGT. V dropped 6 bases and J dropped 4; count of bases not matched to a gene: 9. The CDR3 loop spans 17 amino acids. CDR3 bases: TGTGCCAGCAGCTCCGGGACTAGCGGGGCCGCATACAATGAGCAGTTCTTC. This sequence encodes CASSSGTSGAAYNEQFF.

The CDR3 DNA follows: TGTGCCACCAGTGACCGGTCTACCACAGATACGCAGTATTTT. Amino acid sequence: CATSDRSTTDTQYF. The chain combines TRBV24-1 with TRBJ2-3; D ambiguous. V lost 4 bases and J lost 2, with 9 bases in between. The CDR3 has 14 amino acids. CDR1 is KGHDR, CDR2 SFDVKD, per germline.

The table lists this clonotype with many counts. This chain uses TRBV6-1 with TRBJ2-7; D gene ambiguous. The germline V and J ends were trimmed by 5 bases and 1 base, with 18 bases remaining between them. The CDR3 is made up of 16 amino acids. Germline V gene sequence: CDR1 MNHNS, CDR2 SASEGT. As DNA, the CDR3 is TGTGCCAGCAGTCCCCCCGGGCGTTCCCTTTCCTACGAGCAGTACTTC. Protein: CASSPPGRSLSYEQYF.

V and J are TRBV24-1 and TRBJ2-1, with 7 bases lining up with TRBD2. Germline V gene sequence: CDR1 KGHDR, CDR2 SFDVKD. There are 12 residues in the CDR3. Trimming took 7 bases from V and 7 from J; bases not matched to a gene: 3. The CDR3 sequence is CATRSGGNEQFF. The CDR3, as DNA: TGTGCCACCAGGTCGGGGGGAAATGAGCAGTTCTTC.

This clonotype has a handful of counts. The rearrangement uses TRBV18 and TRBJ2-7; D unclear. The germline V gene encodes CDR1 KGHSH and CDR2 LQKENI. The V gene lost 2 bases and the J gene lost 2 bases, with 13 bases spanning the gap. This CDR3 has 15 residues. Written as DNA, the CDR3 is TGTGCCAGCTCACCAGGGTCAGGACGTACCTACGAGCAGTACTTC. Amino acid sequence: CASSPGSGRTYEQYF.

The CDR3 sequence: CSAPVSGAGDTQYF. For the CDR3, the DNA is TGCAGTGCTCCCGTGAGCGGAGCGGGAGATACGCAGTATTTT. The chain links TRBV20-1 to TRBJ2-3; D is perhaps TRBD2 (6 bases). The CDR3 is made up of 14 amino acids. Germline CDR1 reads DFQATT; CDR2 reads SNEGSKA (reference sequence). V shed 5 bases and J shed 5 bases, with 17 bases lying between them.

The rearrangement uses TRBV6-2 or TRBV6-3 and TRBJ1-5; D ambiguous. Germline V lookup: CDR1 MNHEY, CDR2 SVGEGT. The V end lost 5 bases, the J end lost 2 bases, and 10 bases lay between the germline ends. The CDR3 spans 14 residues. For the CDR3, the DNA is TGTGCCAGCAGTGCTCGGGTGGGCAATCAGCCCCAGCATTTT. This codes for CASSARVGNQPQHF.

The gene calls are TRBV5-8 and TRBJ1-2, with TRBD1 matching 7 bases. Germline assignment: CDR1 SGHTS and CDR2 YDEGEE. This CDR3 is 14 amino acids long. J lost 7 bases, V lost 3 bases, and 9 bases had no gene match. CDR3: CASSSNRGVGGYTF. The DNA of the CDR3 is TGTGCCAGCAGCTCCAACAGGGGAGTAGGTGGCTACACCTTC.

The rearrangement uses TRBV12-3 or TRBV12-4 and TRBJ1-2, with a tentative D call TRBD1 (6 bases). This CDR3 contains 15 residues. V lost 7 bases to trimming and J lost 4 bases, with 19 bases between them. CDR3 sequence: CASTLGGARGYGYTF. The CDR3 nucleotides read TGTGCCAGCACCCTTGGGGGGGCGCGAGGCTATGGCTACACCTTC.

This clonotype occurred a few times. J is TRBJ1-6 and V is TRBV5-5; D remains ambiguous. CDR1 and CDR2 (germline): SGHKS, YYEKEE (reference sequence). The length of the CDR3 is 18 residues. Trimming removed 1 base at V and 0 bases at J, with 14 bases between. The CDR3: CASSLFKSSGSYNSPLHF. The DNA for the CDR3 is TGTGCCAGCAGCTTGTTCAAGAGTTCCGGCTCCTATAATTCACCCCTCCACTTT.